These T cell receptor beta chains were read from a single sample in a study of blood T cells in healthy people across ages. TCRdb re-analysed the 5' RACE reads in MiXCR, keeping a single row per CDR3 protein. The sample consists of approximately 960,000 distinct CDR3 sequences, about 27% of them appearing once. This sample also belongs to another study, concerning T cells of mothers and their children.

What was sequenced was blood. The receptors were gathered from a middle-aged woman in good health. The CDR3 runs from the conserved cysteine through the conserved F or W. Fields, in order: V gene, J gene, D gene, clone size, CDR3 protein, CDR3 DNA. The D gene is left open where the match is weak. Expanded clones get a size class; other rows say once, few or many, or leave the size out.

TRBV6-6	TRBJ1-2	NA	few	CASSSPRGAGYTF	TGTGCCAGCAGTTCCCCCCGGGGGGCTGGCTACACCTTC
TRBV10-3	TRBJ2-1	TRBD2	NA	CAISASSGLAGPRAGNEQFF	TGTGCCATCAGTGCGTCCTCGGGACTAGCGGGCCCCCGAGCCGGAAATGAGCAGTTCTTC
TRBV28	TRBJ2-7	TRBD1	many	CASGGQAPYEQYF	TGTGCCAGCGGTGGACAGGCGCCCTACGAGCAGTACTTC
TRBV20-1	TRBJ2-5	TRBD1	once	CSATSGGRGYERYF	TGCAGTGCTACATCAGGGGGCCGGGGCTACGAGCGGTACTTC
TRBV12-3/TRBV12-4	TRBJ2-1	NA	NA	CASSLLTGSTDEQFF	TGTGCCAGCAGTTTATTGACTGGGTCTACGGATGAGCAGTTCTTC
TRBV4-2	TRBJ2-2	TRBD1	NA	CASSQTGARAGELCF	TGTGCCAGCAGCCAGACAGGGGCCCGGGCCGGGGAGCTGTGTTTT
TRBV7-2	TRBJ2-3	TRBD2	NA	CASSLEAGGLALTQYF	TGTGCCAGCAGCTTAGAGGCGGGGGGGCTCGCCCTGACGCAGTATTTT
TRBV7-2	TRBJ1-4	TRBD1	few	CASSYKGAFNEKLFF	TGTGCCAGCAGCTACAAGGGGGCGTTTAATGAAAAACTGTTTTTT
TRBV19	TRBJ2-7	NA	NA	CASSMMVGRTYEQYF	TGTGCCAGTAGTATGATGGTGGGCAGGACCTACGAGCAGTACTTC
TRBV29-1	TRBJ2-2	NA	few	CSGRGSYTGELFF	TGCAGCGGGAGGGGATCTTACACCGGGGAGCTGTTTTTT
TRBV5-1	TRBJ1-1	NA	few	CASSLSLFSTEAFF	TGCGCCAGCAGCTTGTCGCTATTCAGCACTGAAGCTTTCTTT
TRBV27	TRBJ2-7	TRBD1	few	CASAQGGTYEQYF	TGTGCCAGCGCACAGGGGGGTACCTACGAGCAGTACTTC
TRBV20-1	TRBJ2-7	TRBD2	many	CSADSELAGDAYSYEQYF	TGCAGTGCTGACAGTGAACTAGCGGGGGACGCCTACTCCTACGAGCAGTACTTC
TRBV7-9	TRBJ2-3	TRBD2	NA	CATMTSGKDTQYF	TGTGCCACCATGACTAGCGGGAAAGATACGCAGTATTTT
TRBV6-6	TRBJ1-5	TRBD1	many	CASSNGDSNQPQHF	TGTGCCAGCAGCAACGGGGACAGTAATCAGCCCCAGCATTTT
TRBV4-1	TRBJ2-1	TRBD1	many	CASSLDRAWDEQFF	TGCGCCAGCAGCCTCGACAGGGCTTGGGATGAGCAGTTCTTC
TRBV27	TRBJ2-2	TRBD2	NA	CASSAPGRARELFF	TGTGCCAGCAGTGCACCAGGGAGGGCAAGAGAGCTGTTTTTT
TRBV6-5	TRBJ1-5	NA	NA	CASSYSGVSNQPQHF	TGTGCCAGCAGTTACTCCGGGGTGAGCAATCAGCCCCAGCATTTT
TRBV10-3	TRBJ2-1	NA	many	CAIRATGDEQFF	TGTGCCATCAGGGCGACAGGCGATGAGCAGTTCTTC
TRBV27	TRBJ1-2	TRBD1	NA	CASSSQGRDGYTF	TGTGCCAGCAGTTCACAGGGGCGGGATGGCTACACCTTC
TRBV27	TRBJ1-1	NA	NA	CASRRADRSNTETFF	TGTGCCAGCAGGCGGGCTGACAGGAGCAACACTGAAACTTTCTTT
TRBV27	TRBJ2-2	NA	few	CASSSSDRGRTGELFF	NA
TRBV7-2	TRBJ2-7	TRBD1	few	CASSFVGQFYEQYF	TGTGCCAGCAGCTTCGTGGGACAGTTCTACGAGCAGTACTTC
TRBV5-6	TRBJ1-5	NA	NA	CASSLAPEISNQPQHF	TGTGCCAGCAGCTTGGCCCCGGAGATTAGCAATCAGCCCCAGCATTTT
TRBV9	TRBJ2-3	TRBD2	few	CASSAVPSGGAPDTQYF	TGTGCCAGCAGCGCAGTCCCTAGCGGGGGGGCTCCAGATACGCAGTATTTT
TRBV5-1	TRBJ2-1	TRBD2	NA	CASNERTSGGDEQFF	TGCGCCAGCAACGAAAGGACTAGCGGGGGCGATGAGCAGTTCTTC
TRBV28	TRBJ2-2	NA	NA	CASSTYRKTGELFF	TGTGCCAGCAGTACCTACAGGAAGACCGGGGAGCTGTTTTTT
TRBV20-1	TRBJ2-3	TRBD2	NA	CSARSGSGGKIDTQYF	TGCAGTGCTAGGAGTGGTAGCGGGGGAAAGATAGATACGCAGTATTTT
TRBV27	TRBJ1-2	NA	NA	CASSSPGMFNGYTF	TGTGCCAGCAGTTCCCCCGGGATGTTCAATGGCTACACCTTC
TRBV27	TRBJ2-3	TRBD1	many	CASAQGASTDTQYF	TGTGCCAGTGCGCAGGGGGCATCCACAGATACGCAGTATTTT
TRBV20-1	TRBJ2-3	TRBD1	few	CSARATSGQAVSTDTQYF	TGCAGTGCTAGAGCCACCTCGGGACAGGCCGTTAGCACAGATACGCAGTATTTT
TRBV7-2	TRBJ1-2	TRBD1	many	CASSFYRGGYTF	TGTGCCAGCAGCTTCTACAGGGGAGGCTACACCTTC
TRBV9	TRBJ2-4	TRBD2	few	CASSVHGAGGGIQYF	TGTGCCAGCAGCGTACACGGCGCGGGGGGGGGCATTCAGTACTTC
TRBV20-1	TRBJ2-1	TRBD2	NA	CSAGSGNYNEQFF	TGCAGTGCTGGGAGCGGGAATTACAATGAGCAGTTCTTC
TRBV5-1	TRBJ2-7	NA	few	CASSLKRGAYGQYF	TGCGCCAGCAGTCTTAAACGGGGGGCCTACGGGCAGTACTTC
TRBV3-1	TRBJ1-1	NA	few	CASSPLKIRGPLEMNTEAFF	TGTGCCAGCAGCCCCCTAAAAATCCGGGGACCACTAGAGATGAACACTGAAGCTTTCTTT
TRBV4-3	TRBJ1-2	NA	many	CASSRRGQSYGYTF	TGCGCCAGCAGCCGACGAGGACAGTCCTATGGCTACACCTTC
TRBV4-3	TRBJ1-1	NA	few	CASSQDVHSNTEAFF	TGCGCCAGCAGCCAAGATGTTCATTCGAACACTGAAGCTTTCTTT
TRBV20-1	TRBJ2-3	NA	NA	CSARAPFPGDTQYF	TGCAGTGCTAGAGCCCCCTTCCCTGGAGATACGCAGTATTTT
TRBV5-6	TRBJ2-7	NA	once	CAGSLGGARYEQYF	TGTGCCGGCAGCTTGGGCGGGGCTCGTTACGAGCAGTACTTC
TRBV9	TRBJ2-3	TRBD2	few	CASSSGLAGVSGTDTQYF	TGTGCCAGCAGCTCCGGGCTAGCGGGGGTCTCTGGCACAGATACGCAGTATTTT
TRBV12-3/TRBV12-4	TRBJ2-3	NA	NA	CASCLLAPDTQYF	TGTGCCAGCTGCCTGTTAGCACCCGATACGCAGTATTTT
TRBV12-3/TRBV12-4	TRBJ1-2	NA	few	CASSWTRSSYGHTF	TGTGCCAGCAGTTGGACCCGGTCCAGCTATGGCCACACCTTC
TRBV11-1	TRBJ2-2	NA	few	CASSLDGLMNTGELFF	TGTGCCAGCAGCTTAGATGGGTTGATGAACACCGGGGAGCTGTTTTTT
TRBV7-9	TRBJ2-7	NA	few	CASSPFWDGSYEQYF	TGTGCCAGCAGCCCCTTCTGGGACGGCTCCTACGAGCAGTACTTC
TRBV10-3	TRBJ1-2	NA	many	CAISAGGTDYGYTF	TGTGCCATCAGTGCCGGGGGGACGGACTATGGCTACACCTTC
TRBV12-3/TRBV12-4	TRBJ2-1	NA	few	CASLFGQFNYNEQFF	TGTGCCAGTCTCTTCGGGCAGTTCAACTACAATGAGCAGTTCTTC
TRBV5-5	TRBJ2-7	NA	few	CASSLIVLSSYEQYF	TGTGCCAGCAGCTTGATAGTCCTCAGCTCCTACGAGCAGTACTTC
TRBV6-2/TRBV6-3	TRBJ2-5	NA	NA	CASGPGYQETQYF	TGTGCCAGCGGACCAGGATACCAAGAGACCCAGTACTTC